These T cell receptor beta chains were read from a single sample in a study of blood T cell repertoires in COVID-19. The method was immunoSEQ multiplex PCR; TCRdb's version includes in-frame clones alone and lacks a portion of them. The table includes under 350,000 clones, approximately 83% detected once. The sequencing input was peripheral blood. All receptors derive from a woman in her sixties or seventies with acute or convalescent COVID-19. CDR3s include the opening cysteine and the closing phenylalanine or tryptophan. A D gene is named only where the DNA matches it firmly. Clone size is given for some rows only: seen once, a few or many times, or a class if the clone is expanded.

TRBJ1-1	NA	TRBV5-6	NA	TGTGCCAGCAGCCGCAGGGGCGGTCGAAGCACTGAAGCTTTCTTT	CASSRRGGRSTEAFF
TRBJ1-1	NA	TRBV30	NA	TGTGCCTGGAGTGTGCGATCCGTCGGGACTGAAGCTTTCTTT	CAWSVRSVGTEAFF
TRBJ2-7	NA	TRBV7-6	NA	TGTGCCAGCAGCTCAGAACAGGGAACAAATTACGAGCAGTACTTC	CASSSEQGTNYEQYF
TRBJ2-2	NA	TRBV9	NA	TGTGCCAGCAGCCCAGGGGGGCTGGAGACCGGGGAGCTGTTTTTT	CASSPGGLETGELFF
TRBJ1-1	NA	TRBV4-1	once	TGCGCCAGCAGCCAGGATCTTATAGGGGGAGCTTTCTTT	CASSQDLIGGAFF
TRBJ2-7	TRBD2	TRBV12-3/TRBV12-4	NA	TGTGCCAGCGCCGGGACTAGTCGCGAGCAGTACTTC	CASAGTSREQYF
TRBJ1-1	NA	TRBV9	NA	TGTGCCAGCAGCGTAGGGGGCATGAACACTGAAGCTTTCTTT	CASSVGGMNTEAFF
TRBJ1-4	NA	TRBV5-5	NA	TGTGCCAGCAGCTTGATGGGCCCCGAAAAACTGTTTTTT	CASSLMGPEKLFF
TRBJ1-3	NA	TRBV6-5	NA	TGTGCCAGCAGTTACGACAGAGGAAACACCATATATTTT	CASSYDRGNTIYF
TRBJ1-3	NA	TRBV3-1/TRBV3-2	NA	TGTGCCAGCAGCCAAGAAGCGGGGGGGGCTGGAAACACCATATATTTT	CASSQEAGGAGNTIYF
TRBJ1-1	NA	TRBV6-5	NA	TGTGCCAGCAGTTACCGGTCGGGGGTTAACACTGAAGCTTTCTTT	CASSYRSGVNTEAFF
TRBJ1-6	NA	TRBV15	NA	TGTGCCACACGACATCTTTCACCCCTCCACTTT	CATRHLSPLHF
TRBJ2-1	TRBD2	TRBV3-1/TRBV3-2	NA	TGTGCCAGCAGCCTTAGCGGGGGAGCATACAATGAGCAGTTCTTC	CASSLSGGAYNEQFF
TRBJ1-1	TRBD1	TRBV5-1	NA	TGCGCCAGCAGCTTTTCAGGGGGGAACACTGAAGCTTTCTTT	CASSFSGGNTEAFF
TRBJ1-2	NA	TRBV2	NA	TGTGCCAGCAGTCCGGGACCCGGGGGCTATGGCTACACCTTC	CASSPGPGGYGYTF
TRBJ2-1	TRBD2	TRBV11-1	NA	TGTGCCAGCAGCTTAAGATCGAGCGGGGCCTACAATGAGCAGTTCTTC	CASSLRSSGAYNEQFF
TRBJ1-2	NA	TRBV5-4	once	TGTGCCAGCAGCTTAGAGTATGGCTACACCTTC	CASSLEYGYTF
TRBJ1-3	TRBD1	TRBV27	NA	TGTGCCAGCGGCCGACAGGGGGGAAACACCATATATTTT	CASGRQGGNTIYF
TRBJ2-3	NA	TRBV3-1/TRBV3-2	NA	TGTGCCAGCAATTCGGCGGCAACTACAGATACGCAGTATTTT	CASNSAATTDTQYF
TRBJ1-1	NA	TRBV28	NA	TGTGCCAGCAATCCATTGGGGAGGGTAGGGGACACTGAAGCTTTCTTT	CASNPLGRVGDTEAFF
TRBJ1-6	NA	TRBV15	NA	TGTGCCACCAGCAGAGGACAGTCAGGTTCCCTCCACTTT	CATSRGQSGSLHF
TRBJ2-7	TRBD1	TRBV7-9	NA	TGTGCCAGCAGCGGACCGGGACAGGGCCGCGAGCAGTACTTC	CASSGPGQGREQYF
TRBJ2-2	TRBD1	TRBV3-1/TRBV3-2	NA	TGTGCCAGCAGCCTTGCAGGGACAGGGGGCCATAACACCGGGGAGCTGTTTTTT	CASSLAGTGGHNTGELFF
TRBJ1-1	NA	TRBV18	NA	TGTGCCAGCTCACCCGGGGTGAACACTGAAGCTTTCTTT	CASSPGVNTEAFF
TRBJ1-1	NA	TRBV30	NA	TGTGCCTGGAAGCGGACGGCCCGAAGCACTGAAGCTTTCTTT	CAWKRTARSTEAFF
TRBJ1-3	NA	TRBV6-4	once	TGTGCCAGCAGTGACCAGGGAAACACCATATATTTT	CASSDQGNTIYF
TRBJ1-2	NA	TRBV5-4	NA	TGTGCCAGCAGCTTGGTAGGGGAAAACTATGGCTACACCTTC	CASSLVGENYGYTF
TRBJ1-5	NA	TRBV27	NA	TGTGCCAGCAAAAGGGAGAGTTATAGCAATCAGCCCCAGCATTTT	CASKRESYSNQPQHF
TRBJ2-3	NA	TRBV9	NA	TGTGCCAGCAGCGTGACTGACTACACAGATACGCAGTATTTT	CASSVTDYTDTQYF
TRBJ2-1	NA	TRBV6-4	NA	TGTGCCAGCAGTGACCCGAGATACAATGAGCAGTTCTTC	CASSDPRYNEQFF
TRBJ1-6	NA	TRBV2	NA	TGTGCCAGCAATGGGGAGGGCGCCGGTTCACCCCTCCACTTT	CASNGEGAGSPLHF
TRBJ2-7	TRBD1	TRBV19	NA	TGTGCCAGTAGTATCTGGACAGGGGCCTACGAGCAGTACTTC	CASSIWTGAYEQYF
TRBJ1-1	NA	TRBV19	once	TGTGCCAGTAGTATTGGGGCCGTGAACACTGAAGCTTTCTTT	CASSIGAVNTEAFF
TRBJ1-5	TRBD1	TRBV23-1	NA	TGCGCCAGCAGTCATAGGCGGGACAGGCGAACTGGTCGCAATCAGCCCCAGCATTTT	CASSHRRDRRTGRNQPQHF
TRBJ1-4	NA	TRBV7-9	NA	TGTGCCAGCAGCTTAGCGGGCGGGGCTGCGGCTAATGAAAAACTGTTTTTT	CASSLAGGAAANEKLFF
TRBJ1-4	TRBD1	TRBV2	NA	TGTGCCAGCAGGGCGGACAGGGGTTGGGAAAAACTGTTTTTT	CASRADRGWEKLFF
TRBJ1-2	NA	TRBV5-1	NA	TGCGCCAGCAGCTTGAGGGACAAAAACTATGGCTACACCTTC	CASSLRDKNYGYTF
TRBJ2-2	TRBD1	TRBV3-1/TRBV3-2	few	TGTGCCAGCAGCCAAGGACAGGGCCTCACCGGGGAGCTGTTTTTT	CASSQGQGLTGELFF
TRBJ1-4	NA	TRBV2	once	TGTGCCAGGGCGCTCGGGGGTTGTGAAAAACTGTTTTTT	CARALGGCEKLFF
TRBJ2-7	NA	TRBV6-5	NA	TGTGCCAGCAGTTGGGGGGGCACTTCCTACGAGCAGTACTTC	CASSWGGTSYEQYF
TRBJ1-2	TRBD1	TRBV5-1	NA	TGCGCCAGCAGCTTGGGCGGACAGGGCCTCTATGGCTACACCTTC	CASSLGGQGLYGYTF
TRBJ1-1	TRBD1	TRBV19	NA	TGTGCCAGTGGGACAGGGGGAAGGACTGAAGCTTTCTTT	CASGTGGRTEAFF
TRBJ1-1	NA	TRBV7-6	NA	TGTGCCAGCAGCTCCCTGAGTCCCGGGGTGAACACTGAAGCTTTCTTT	CASSSLSPGVNTEAFF
TRBJ2-1	TRBD2	TRBV5-1	NA	TGCGCCAGCAGCTTGCTAGCGGGCGAGGCGTATGAGCAGTTCTTC	CASSLLAGEAYEQFF
TRBJ2-4	TRBD2	TRBV6-5	NA	TGTGCCAGCAGTCTATCCCCTAGCGGACAAAACATTCAGTACTTC	CASSLSPSGQNIQYF